Given below is one TCR beta chain in context. What it binds is unknown. CDR1 and CDR2 from the germline V gene are SQVTM and ANQGSEA. With 5 bases removed from V and 8 bases from J, the gap between germline ends came to 18 bases. CDR3 length: 14 residues. This sample was included in a study of OX40 agonist ivuxolimab in advanced cancers. Study as a whole: Patients in dose escalation had liver, melanoma, kidney or head and neck cancers. Partial responses occurred in three patients (one hepatocellular carcinoma, two cutaneous melanoma). At 82.7% male, the cohort had a mean age of roughly 60 years, ranging from about 20 to 79.

Study-level results: With doses of 0.1 to 3.0 mg/kg, CD4+ and CD8+ blood T cells had undergone clonal expansion by week 6.

Libraries were prepared by immunoSEQ multiplex PCR; TCRdb keeps only in-frame clonotypes and omits some of them. The sample holds 130,000 or so clones, approximately 90% seen once. This sequence was found in an adult with an advanced solid tumor such as melanoma, head and neck, liver or kidney cancer. Source: CD4+ or CD8+ T cells sorted from blood, taken in a trial of the OX40 agonist ivuxolimab. V is TRBV29-1 and J is TRBJ1-4; tentative D call: TRBD1 (5 bases). For the CDR3, the DNA is TGCAGCGTTATAACCGGGACCGTGGGGGAAAAACTGTTTTTT. Translated: CSVITGTVGEKLFF.